This T cell receptor (beta chain) was sequenced during a study of shared clonotypes between healthy human individuals. For the study at large: Sampling drew on donors who were two women and three men aged 18 to 49.

CD45RA+ naive and CD45RA-negative memory subsets were separated from CD4+ cells. The assay was immunoSEQ multiplex PCR, and TCRdb's table has in-frame clones only and misses some. The sample holds hundreds of thousands of clones; 74% are singletons and the top ten take approximately 1.6%. This clone was observed many times. Its antigen is currently unknown. The germline gives CDR1 SGHDN, CDR2 FVKESK. The CDR3 runs to 14 residues. V lost 2 bases and J lost 7; bases outside the gene matches: 6. Study-level findings and limits: Researchers found naive subsets generally carried larger estimated richness than memory subsets.

This chain links TRBV14 with TRBJ2-7, with 9 bases aligning to TRBD1. Sequencing input: memory CD4+ T cells sorted from blood. Subset specified: CD45RA-negative fraction. The TCR was taken from a woman in her twenties or thirties in good health. CDR3 sequence reads: CASSQRDRVDEQYF. The CDR3 DNA reads TGTGCCAGCAGCCAAAGGGACAGGGTTGATGAGCAGTACTTC.